Following are 19 T cell receptor beta chains from one sample sequenced in a study of shared clonotypes between healthy human individuals. Terminally differentiated effector memory CD45RA+ cells were excluded by CCR7 positive selection of CD45RO-negative cells. TCRdb keeps only in-frame clones here, not all; method: immunoSEQ multiplex PCR. The table has millions of clones, about 92% seen once. Input material: naive CD8+ T cells from PBMCs. The receptors come from a man between 18 and 35 years old in good health. Some clones in this sample may be carry-over from other donors' samples.

This chain uses TRBV2 with TRBJ1-5; 7 bases are shared with TRBD1. There are 14 residues in the CDR3. Germline loops: CDR1 SNHLY, CDR2 FYNNEI. The junction had 5 bases not matched to a gene; V was cut back by 6 bases and J by 3 bases. The CDR3 DNA is TGTGCCAGCAGGCCGACAGGGATCAATCAGCCCCAGCATTTT. Translated, it gives CASRPTGINQPQHF.

This sequence joins TRBV6-1 and TRBJ1-5; D is unclear. From germline, CDR1 is MNHNS and CDR2 SASEGT. This CDR3 spans 15 amino acids. Trimming left V 7 bases short and J 0 bases short, with 13 bases between. The CDR3 DNA sequence: TGTGCCAGCATAGAAAGGTCCCTTAGCAATCAGCCCCAGCATTTT. Translated: CASIERSLSNQPQHF.

The chain combines TRBV28 with TRBJ1-5, with no clear D. V dropped 2 bases and J dropped 5 bases, with 13 bases sitting between them. Germline V gene sequence: CDR1 MDHEN, CDR2 SYDVKM. The CDR3 extends over 15 amino acids. The CDR3 DNA reads as TGTGCCAGCAGTTTAATTAGGCCGAGCGATCAGCCCCAGCATTTT. Amino acids: CASSLIRPSDQPQHF.

The V call is TRBV18, the J call TRBJ1-1; D not resolved. Trimming took off 1 base at V and 0 bases at J, with 12 bases between the two ends. CDR1 and CDR2 (germline): KGHSH, LQKENI. This CDR3 has 16 residues. The CDR3 spells CASSPLTLEMNTEAFF. CDR3 coding DNA: TGTGCCAGCTCACCACTCACACTTGAGATGAACACTGAAGCTTTCTTT.

The V gene is TRBV7-9, the J gene TRBJ2-7; 7 bases align to TRBD2. Germline V lookup: CDR1 SEHNR, CDR2 FQNEAQ (reference sequence). The CDR3 spans 15 residues. The trim removed 4 bases at V and 4 bases at J, leaving 10 bases unmatched. In DNA, the CDR3 is TGTGCCAGCAGCTCCGGCAGGGCGGGGGAGTACGAGCAGTACTTC. This gives the protein CASSSGRAGEYEQYF.

The J gene is TRBJ2-7, the V gene TRBV7-8, with TRBD1 matching 8 bases. The germline gives CDR1 SGHVS, CDR2 FQNEAQ. The CDR3 totals 17 residues. The V segment lost 5 bases and the J segment 6 bases; nucleotides outside the gene matches: 18. In DNA form, the CDR3 reads TGTGCCAGCAGCCGCCGCCCTAGGGGACAGGACTTCCGCGAGCAGTACTTC. Translating it yields CASSRRPRGQDFREQYF.

This chain joins TRBV27 and TRBJ1-1; D unclear. Trimming took off 0 bases at V and 4 bases at J, with 12 bases between the two ends. CDR3 length equals 15 residues. Germline loops: CDR1 MNHEY, CDR2 SMNVEV (reference sequence). CDR3 sequence reads: CASSLSVEGITEAFF. CDR3 bases: TGTGCCAGCAGTTTATCCGTCGAGGGAATCACTGAAGCTTTCTTT.

The chain has TRBV11-2 and TRBJ2-5, with TRBD1 as a possible D gene (5 bases). Germline-derived CDR1 and CDR2 are SGHAT and FQNNGV. This CDR3 is built from 15 residues. The V end was cut by 1 base, the J end by 5 bases, with 14 bases between. For the CDR3, the DNA is TGTGCCAGCAGCTTAGTAGGGGTCGCGTGGGAGACCCAGTACTTC. Its protein is CASSLVGVAWETQYF. Filled out from reference TRBV11-2 and TRBJ2-5, the complete variable domain reads EAGVAQSPRYKIIEKRQSVAFWCNPISGHATLYWYQQILGQGPKLLIQFQNNGVVDDSQLPKDRFSAERLKGVDSTLKIQPAKLEDSAVYLCASSLVGVAWETQYFGPGTRLLVL.

Comment on this clone: The junction departs from the called germline gene at one end, perhaps through a read error. The rearrangement joins TRBV5-4 to TRBJ2-1; the D is unclear. The CDR3 consists of 11 residues. Germline values: CDR1 SGHNT, CDR2 YYREEE (reference sequence). The CDR3 is CASNLGHEQFF. DNA of the CDR3: TGTGCCAGCAACTTGGGCCACGAGCAGTTCTTC.

The rearrangement joins TRBV13 to TRBJ2-1, with D maybe TRBD2 (6 bases). Looked up from germline, CDR1 is PRHDT and CDR2 is FYEKMQ (reference sequence). Trimming cost V 5 bases and J 6 bases, with 14 bases left between them. The CDR3 spans 14 residues. The CDR3 nucleotides are TGTGCCAGCAGCCCCACCGGCGGGATCAATGAGCAGTTCTTC. It codes for CASSPTGGINEQFF.

The V call is TRBV6-5, the J call TRBJ1-4; 8 bases are a match to TRBD1. This CDR3 has 15 residues. Trimming cost V 2 bases and J 7 bases; bases outside gene matches: 6. CDR1 and CDR2 (germline): MNHEY, SVGAGI. CDR3 in amino acids: CASSYEYRGVEKLFF. The DNA of the CDR3 is TGTGCCAGCAGTTACGAATACAGGGGGGTTGAAAAACTGTTTTTT.

The J gene is TRBJ2-3, the V gene TRBV27; D is unresolved. This CDR3 region has 13 residues. V dropped 5 bases and J dropped 4 bases, with 10 bases sitting between them. The V gene's germline CDR1 is MNHEY and CDR2 SMNVEV (reference sequence). The CDR3 DNA is TGTGCCAGCAGTCAGCTCCGGGCAGATACGCAGTATTTT. Protein sequence: CASSQLRADTQYF.

This chain uses TRBV28 with TRBJ1-5, with D hard to call. Trimming cost V 3 bases and J 6 bases, with 15 bases left between them. CDR1 and CDR2 (germline): MDHEN, SYDVKM. The CDR3 sequence is 15 residues long. The CDR3: CASSLVKGATQPQHF. DNA for the CDR3: TGTGCCAGCAGTTTGGTTAAGGGCGCCACTCAGCCCCAGCATTTT. Together with reference TRBV28 and TRBJ1-5, the CDR3 gives the full variable domain: DVKVTQSSRYLVKRTGEKVFLECVQDMDHENMFWYRQDPGLGLRLIYFSYDVKMKEKGDIPEGYSVSREKKERFSLILESASTNQTSMYLCASSLVKGATQPQHFGDGTRLSIL.

The V gene is TRBV27, the J gene TRBJ2-2; D is uncertain. The CDR3 contains 15 residues. V was pared by 7 bases and J by 6 bases, with 18 bases between. Germline lookup yields CDR1 MNHEY and CDR2 SMNVEV (reference sequence). As DNA, the CDR3 is TGTGCCAGCACCACAGTTTCCGGTTCTTCCGGGGAGCTGTTTTTT. Its protein product is CASTTVSGSSGELFF.

The chain links TRBV7-2 to TRBJ1-5, with D uncertain. The CDR3 totals 13 residues. Germline V gives CDR1 SGHTA, CDR2 FQGNSA. V gave up 6 bases and J gave up 0 bases, with 6 bases separating them. CDR3 amino acids: CASRRDSNQPQHF. As DNA, the CDR3 is TGTGCCAGCAGGAGAGATAGCAATCAGCCCCAGCATTTT. Combining the CDR3 with reference TRBV7-2 and TRBJ1-5 gives the whole variable domain GAGVSQSPSNKVTEKGKDVELRCDPISGHTALYWYRQSLGQGLEFLIYFQGNSAPDKSGLPSDRFSAERTGGSVSTLTIQRTQQEDSAVYLCASRRDSNQPQHFGDGTRLSIL.

V usage is TRBV5-1 and J usage is TRBJ2-7; possibly TRBD2 for D (6 bases). V was shortened by 0 bases and J by 2 bases, with 12 bases between the two germline ends. The CDR3 length is 15 residues. Germline CDR1 is SGHRS and CDR2 is YFSETQ. CDR3 in amino acids: CASSLAGGPAYEQYF. The CDR3 nucleotides are TGCGCCAGCAGCTTGGCCGGGGGTCCGGCCTACGAGCAGTACTTC.

This clone was counted between two and nine times. The chain has TRBV4-2 and TRBJ2-7; TRBD2 aligns across 7 bases. CDR3 length equals 15 residues. Germline CDR1 is LGHNA and CDR2 is YNFKEQ. J was trimmed by 5 bases and V by 1 base; bases with no gene match: 8. This CDR3 reads CASSQGAGRDDEQYF. CDR3 DNA: TGTGCCAGCAGCCAAGGAGCGGGGAGAGACGACGAGCAGTACTTC.

This chain joins TRBV7-2 and TRBJ2-7; 8 positions match TRBD2. Germline CDR1 is SGHTA and CDR2 is FQGNSA. CDR3 length equals 16 residues. The V segment lost 2 bases and the J segment 5 bases; nucleotides outside the gene matches: 11. The CDR3 coding sequence is TGTGCCAGCAGCTTATCTCCGAGCGGGAGAGGAGACGAGCAGTACTTC. Protein sequence: CASSLSPSGRGDEQYF.

The rearrangement links TRBV7-6 to TRBJ2-1; 12 bases align to TRBD2. Germline V gene lookup returns CDR1 SGHVS and CDR2 FNYEAQ. Unmatched junction bases numbered 9, after V lost 2 bases and J lost 10 bases. CDR3 size: 16 residues. The chain's CDR3 is CASSLLAGGPREEQFF. In nucleotides, the CDR3 is TGTGCCAGCAGCTTACTAGCGGGAGGGCCTAGGGAGGAGCAGTTCTTC.